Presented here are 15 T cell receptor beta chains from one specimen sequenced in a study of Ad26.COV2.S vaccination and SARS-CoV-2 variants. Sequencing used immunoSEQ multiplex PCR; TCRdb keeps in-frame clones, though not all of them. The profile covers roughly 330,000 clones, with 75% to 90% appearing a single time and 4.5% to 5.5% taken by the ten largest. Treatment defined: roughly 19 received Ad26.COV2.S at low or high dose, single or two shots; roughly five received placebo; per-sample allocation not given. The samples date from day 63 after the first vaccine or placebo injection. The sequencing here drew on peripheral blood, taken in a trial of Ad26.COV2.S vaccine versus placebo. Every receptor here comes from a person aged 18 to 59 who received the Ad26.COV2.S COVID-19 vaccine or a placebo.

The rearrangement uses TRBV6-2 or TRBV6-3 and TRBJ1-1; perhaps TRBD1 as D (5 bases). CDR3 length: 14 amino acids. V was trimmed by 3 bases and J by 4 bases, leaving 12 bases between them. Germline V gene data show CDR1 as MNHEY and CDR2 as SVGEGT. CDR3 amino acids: CASSYFGGFTEAFF. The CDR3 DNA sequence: TGTGCCAGCAGTTATTTTGGGGGTTTCACTGAAGCTTTCTTT.

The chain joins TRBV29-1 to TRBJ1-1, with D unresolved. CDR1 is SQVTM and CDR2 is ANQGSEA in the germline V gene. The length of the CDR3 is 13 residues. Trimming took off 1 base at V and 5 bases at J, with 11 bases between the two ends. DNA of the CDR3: TGCAGCGTTGAAGTGGGTCTCCTAACTGAAGCTTTCTTT. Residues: CSVEVGLLTEAFF. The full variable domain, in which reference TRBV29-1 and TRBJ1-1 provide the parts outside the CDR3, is SAVISQKPSRDICQRGTSLTIQCQVDSQVTMMFWYRQQPGQSLTLIATANQGSEATYESGFVIDKFPISRPNLTFSTLTVSNMSPEDSSIYLCSVEVGLLTEAFFGQGTRLTVV.

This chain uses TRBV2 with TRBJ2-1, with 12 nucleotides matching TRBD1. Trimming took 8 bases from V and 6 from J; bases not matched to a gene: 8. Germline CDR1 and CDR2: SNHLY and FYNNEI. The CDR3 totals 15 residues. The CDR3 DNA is TGTGCCAGCCTCTGGGACAGGGGGCGAGGCAATGAGCAGTTCTTC. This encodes CASLWDRGRGNEQFF.

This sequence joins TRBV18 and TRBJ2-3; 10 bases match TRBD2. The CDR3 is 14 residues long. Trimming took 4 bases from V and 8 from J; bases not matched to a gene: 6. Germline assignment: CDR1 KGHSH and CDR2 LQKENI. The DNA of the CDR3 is TGTGCCAGCTCACAAGAGCGGGAGGGTAGTACGCAGTATTTT. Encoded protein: CASSQEREGSTQYF.

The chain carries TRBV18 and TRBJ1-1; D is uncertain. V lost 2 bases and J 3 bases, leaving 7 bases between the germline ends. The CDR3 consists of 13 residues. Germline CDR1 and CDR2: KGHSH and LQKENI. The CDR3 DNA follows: TGTGCCAGCTCACCATCTTTGGACACTGAAGCTTTCTTT. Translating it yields CASSPSLDTEAFF.

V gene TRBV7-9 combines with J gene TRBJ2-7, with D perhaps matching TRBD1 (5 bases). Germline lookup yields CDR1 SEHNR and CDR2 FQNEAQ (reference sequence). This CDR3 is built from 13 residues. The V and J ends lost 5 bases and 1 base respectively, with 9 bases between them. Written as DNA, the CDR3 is TGTGCCAGCAGCCCACAGGCTTCCTACGAGCAGTACTTC. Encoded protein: CASSPQASYEQYF. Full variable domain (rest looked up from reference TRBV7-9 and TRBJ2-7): DTGVSQNPRHKITKRGQNVTFRCDPISEHNRLYWYRQTLGQGPEFLTYFQNEAQLEKSRLLSDRFSAERPKGSFSTLEIQRTEQGDSAMYLCASSPQASYEQYFGPGTRLTVT.

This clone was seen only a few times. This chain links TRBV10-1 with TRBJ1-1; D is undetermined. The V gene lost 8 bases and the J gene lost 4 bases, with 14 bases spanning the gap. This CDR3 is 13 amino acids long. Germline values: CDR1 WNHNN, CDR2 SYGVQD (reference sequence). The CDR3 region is CASRAGMGTEAFF. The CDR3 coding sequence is TGCGCCAGCCGGGCCGGGATGGGCACTGAAGCTTTCTTT.

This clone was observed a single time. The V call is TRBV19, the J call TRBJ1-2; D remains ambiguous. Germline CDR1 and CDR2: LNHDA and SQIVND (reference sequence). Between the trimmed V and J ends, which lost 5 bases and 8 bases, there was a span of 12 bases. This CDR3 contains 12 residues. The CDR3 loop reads CASSPLQGGYTF. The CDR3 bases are TGTGCCAGTAGTCCCTTACAAGGCGGCTACACCTTC.

In DNA form, the CDR3 reads TGCGCCAGCAGCCAAGGCCTCGGGGGGGTACCTGGCAATGAGCAGTTCTTC. This encodes CASSQGLGGVPGNEQFF. The rearrangement uses TRBV4-1 and TRBJ2-1; TRBD2 matches at 8 bases. V shed 1 base and J 6 bases; nucleotides not matched to a gene: 11. The CDR3 covers 17 residues. Per germline, CDR1 MGHRA and CDR2 YSYEKL.

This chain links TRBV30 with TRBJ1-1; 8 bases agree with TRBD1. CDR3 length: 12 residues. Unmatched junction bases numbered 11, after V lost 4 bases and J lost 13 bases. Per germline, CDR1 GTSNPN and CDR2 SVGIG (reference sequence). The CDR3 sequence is CAWTLDRVSYFF. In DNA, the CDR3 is TGTGCCTGGACCTTGGACAGGGTAAGCTATTTCTTT.

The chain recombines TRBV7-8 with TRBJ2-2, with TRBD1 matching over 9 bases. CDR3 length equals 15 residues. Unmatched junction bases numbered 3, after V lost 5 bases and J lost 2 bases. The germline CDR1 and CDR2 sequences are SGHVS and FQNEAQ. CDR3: CASSNRGLNTGELFF. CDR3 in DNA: TGTGCCAGCAGCAACAGGGGGCTAAACACCGGGGAGCTGTTTTTT.

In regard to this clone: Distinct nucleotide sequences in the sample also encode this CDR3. CDR3 sequence reads: CASSYGVNEQFF. CDR3 nucleotide sequence: TGTGCCAGCAGTTATGGGGTTAATGAGCAGTTCTTC. V gene TRBV6-2 or TRBV6-3 combines with J gene TRBJ2-1; D is ambiguous. Deletions cut 3 bases from V and 7 bases from J, with 7 bases between. The CDR3 has 12 amino acids. From germline, CDR1 is MNHEY and CDR2 SVGEGT.

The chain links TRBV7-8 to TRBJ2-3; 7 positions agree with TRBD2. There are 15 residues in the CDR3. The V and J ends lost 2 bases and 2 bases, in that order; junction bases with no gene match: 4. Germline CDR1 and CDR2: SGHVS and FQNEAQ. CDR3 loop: CASSLSGVDTDTQYF. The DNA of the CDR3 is TGTGCCAGCAGCTTAAGCGGGGTAGACACAGATACGCAGTATTTT.

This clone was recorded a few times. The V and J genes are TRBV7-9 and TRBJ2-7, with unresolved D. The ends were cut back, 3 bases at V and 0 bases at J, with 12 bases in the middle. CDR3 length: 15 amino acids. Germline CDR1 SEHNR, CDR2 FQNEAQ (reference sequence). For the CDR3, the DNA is TGTGCCAGCAGCTTCTCTGGGTCGAGCTCCTACGAGCAGTACTTC. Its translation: CASSFSGSSSYEQYF.

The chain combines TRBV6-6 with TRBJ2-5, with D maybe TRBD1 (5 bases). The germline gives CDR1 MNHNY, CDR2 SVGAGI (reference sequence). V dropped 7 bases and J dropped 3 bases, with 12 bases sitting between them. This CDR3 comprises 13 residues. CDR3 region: CASIGDSEETQYF. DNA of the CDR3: TGTGCCAGCATCGGAGACAGTGAAGAGACCCAGTACTTC.